This T cell receptor beta chain was documented in a study of post-analysis software for immune sequencing data. Study at large: Relapsing-remitting, secondary progressive and progressive-relapsing courses of multiple sclerosis were included.

Study observations and caveats: TRBV5-6, TRBV5-1 and TRBV20-1 were among four or five TRBV segments more frequent in patients than controls.

The V segment lost 3 bases and the J segment 7 bases; nucleotides outside the gene matches: 5. The CDR3 extends over 13 amino acids. Looked up from germline, CDR1 is DFQATT and CDR2 is SNEGSKA (reference sequence). As to this clonotype: What it recognizes is unknown.

Unique-molecular-identifier-tagged TCR beta cDNA libraries were used. Researchers reported approximately 480,000 cDNA molecules coming from roughly 1 to 10 million T cells. TCRdb called the PCR reads again in MiXCR, with one record for every CDR3 protein. The sample lists about 500,000 distinct CDR3 sequences; roughly 46% were seen once. Material: blood. The receptor was derived from a girl under 18 with multiple sclerosis. The rearrangement uses TRBV20-1 and TRBJ2-3; 9 nucleotides line up with TRBD2. The CDR3 loop is CSARLAGVNTQYF. In DNA, the CDR3 is TGCAGTGCTAGGTTAGCGGGAGTAAATACGCAGTATTTT.